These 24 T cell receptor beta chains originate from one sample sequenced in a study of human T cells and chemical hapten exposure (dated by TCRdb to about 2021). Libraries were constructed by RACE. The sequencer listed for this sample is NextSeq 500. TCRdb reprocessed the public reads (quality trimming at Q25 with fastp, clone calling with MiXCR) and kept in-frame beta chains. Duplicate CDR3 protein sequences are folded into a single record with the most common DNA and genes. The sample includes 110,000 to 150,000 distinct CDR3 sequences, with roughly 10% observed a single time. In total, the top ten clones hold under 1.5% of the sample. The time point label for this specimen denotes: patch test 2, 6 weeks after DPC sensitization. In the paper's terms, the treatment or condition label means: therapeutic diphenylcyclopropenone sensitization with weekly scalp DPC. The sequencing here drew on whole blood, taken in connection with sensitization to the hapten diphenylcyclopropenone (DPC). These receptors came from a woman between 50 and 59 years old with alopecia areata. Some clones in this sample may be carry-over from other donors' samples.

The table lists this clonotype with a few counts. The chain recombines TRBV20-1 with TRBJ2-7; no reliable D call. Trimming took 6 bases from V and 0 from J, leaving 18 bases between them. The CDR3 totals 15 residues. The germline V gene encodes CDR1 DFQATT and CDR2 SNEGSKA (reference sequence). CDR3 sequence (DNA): TGCAGTGCGTCCATCCCCAGGACGAGCTCCTACGAGCAGTACTTC. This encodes CSASIPRTSSYEQYF.

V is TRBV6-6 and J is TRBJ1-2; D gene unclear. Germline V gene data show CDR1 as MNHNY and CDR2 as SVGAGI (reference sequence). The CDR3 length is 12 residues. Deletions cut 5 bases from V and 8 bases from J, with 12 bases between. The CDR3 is CASSTYGKGYTF. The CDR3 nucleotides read TGTGCCAGCAGTACCTATGGCAAAGGCTACACCTTC.

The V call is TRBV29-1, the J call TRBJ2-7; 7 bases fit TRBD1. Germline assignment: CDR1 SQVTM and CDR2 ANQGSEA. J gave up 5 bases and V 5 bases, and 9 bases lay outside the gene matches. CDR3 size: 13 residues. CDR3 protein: CSVLGTAGNEQYF. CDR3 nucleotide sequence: TGCAGCGTTTTAGGGACAGCCGGTAACGAGCAGTACTTC.

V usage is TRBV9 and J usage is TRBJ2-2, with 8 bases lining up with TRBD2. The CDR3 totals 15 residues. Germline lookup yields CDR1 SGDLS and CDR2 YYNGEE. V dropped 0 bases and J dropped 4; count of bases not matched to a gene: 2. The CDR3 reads CASSVGLAGTGELFF. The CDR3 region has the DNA TGTGCCAGCAGCGTAGGGCTAGCGGGCACCGGGGAGCTGTTTTTT.

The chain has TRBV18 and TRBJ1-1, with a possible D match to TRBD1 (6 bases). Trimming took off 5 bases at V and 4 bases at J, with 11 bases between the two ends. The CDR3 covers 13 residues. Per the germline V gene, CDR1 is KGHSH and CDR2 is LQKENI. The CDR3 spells CASSSGVGTEAFF. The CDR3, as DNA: TGTGCCAGCTCATCAGGGGTCGGCACTGAAGCTTTCTTT.

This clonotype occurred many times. CDR3 sequence (DNA): TGTGCCAGCAGCCATGCCCGGGGGCGGGCAGATACGCAGTATTTT. It specifies CASSHARGRADTQYF. V usage is TRBV11-2 and J usage is TRBJ2-3; D is possibly TRBD1 or TRBD2 (6 bases each). V was pared by 5 bases and J by 4 bases, with 16 bases between. This CDR3 is built from 15 residues. Germline CDR1 and CDR2: SGHAT and FQNNGV. The whole variable domain, filled in from reference TRBV11-2 and TRBJ2-3, reads EAGVAQSPRYKIIEKRQSVAFWCNPISGHATLYWYQQILGQGPKLLIQFQNNGVVDDSQLPKDRFSAERLKGVDSTLKIQPAKLEDSAVYLCASSHARGRADTQYFGPGTRLTVL.

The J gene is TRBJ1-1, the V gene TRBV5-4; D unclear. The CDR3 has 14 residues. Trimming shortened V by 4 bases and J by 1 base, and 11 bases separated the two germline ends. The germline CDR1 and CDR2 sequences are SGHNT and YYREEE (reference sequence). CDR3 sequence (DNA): TGTGCCAGCAGCGGAAGGGCAGAGAACACTGAAGCTTTCTTT. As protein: CASSGRAENTEAFF.

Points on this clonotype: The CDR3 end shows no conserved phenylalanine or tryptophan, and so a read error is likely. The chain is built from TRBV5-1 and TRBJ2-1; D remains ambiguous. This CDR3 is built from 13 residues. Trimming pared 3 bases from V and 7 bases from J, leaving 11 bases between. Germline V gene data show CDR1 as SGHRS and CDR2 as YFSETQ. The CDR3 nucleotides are TGCGCCAGCAGCTACTCCTCCCCTAATGAGCAGTTCCTC. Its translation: CASSYSSPNEQFL.

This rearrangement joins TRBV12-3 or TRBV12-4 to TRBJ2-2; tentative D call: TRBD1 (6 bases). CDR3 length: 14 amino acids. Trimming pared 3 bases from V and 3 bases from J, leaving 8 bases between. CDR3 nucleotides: TGTGCCAGCAGTTTGAACAGGGACACCGGGGAGCTGTTTTTT. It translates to CASSLNRDTGELFF.

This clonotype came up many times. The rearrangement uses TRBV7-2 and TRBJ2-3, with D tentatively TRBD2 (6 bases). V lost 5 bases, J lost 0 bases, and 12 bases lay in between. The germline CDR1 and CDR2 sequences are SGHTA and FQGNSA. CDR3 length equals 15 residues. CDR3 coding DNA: TGTGCCAGCAGCCCGGACTACCTTAGCACAGATACGCAGTATTTT. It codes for CASSPDYLSTDTQYF.

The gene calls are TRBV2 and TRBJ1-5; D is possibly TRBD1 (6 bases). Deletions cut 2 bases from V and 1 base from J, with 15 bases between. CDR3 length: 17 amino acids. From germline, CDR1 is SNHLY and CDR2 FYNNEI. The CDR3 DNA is TGTGCCAGCAGTGAAACAGGGAGCCGACGCAGCAATCAGCCCCAGCATTTT. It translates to CASSETGSRRSNQPQHF.

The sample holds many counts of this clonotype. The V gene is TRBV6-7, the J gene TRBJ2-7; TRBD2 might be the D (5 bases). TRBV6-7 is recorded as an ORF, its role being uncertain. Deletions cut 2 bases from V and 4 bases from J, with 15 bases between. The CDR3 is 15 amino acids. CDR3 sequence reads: CASSYPGGPEYEQYF. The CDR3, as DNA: TGTGCCAGCAGTTACCCCGGCGGGCCAGAGTACGAGCAGTACTTC.

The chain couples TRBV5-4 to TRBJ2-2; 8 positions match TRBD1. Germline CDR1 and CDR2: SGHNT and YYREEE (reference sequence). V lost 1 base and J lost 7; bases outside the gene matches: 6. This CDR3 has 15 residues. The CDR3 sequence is CASSLQGAPSGELFF. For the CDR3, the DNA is TGTGCCAGCAGCTTGCAGGGGGCGCCGAGCGGGGAGCTGTTTTTT.

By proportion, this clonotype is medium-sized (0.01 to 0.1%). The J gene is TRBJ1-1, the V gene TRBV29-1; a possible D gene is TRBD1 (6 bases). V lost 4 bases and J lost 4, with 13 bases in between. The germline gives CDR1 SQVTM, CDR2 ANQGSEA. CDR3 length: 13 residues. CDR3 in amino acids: CSVAGGATTEAFF. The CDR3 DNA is TGCAGCGTTGCCGGGGGCGCGACCACTGAAGCTTTCTTT.

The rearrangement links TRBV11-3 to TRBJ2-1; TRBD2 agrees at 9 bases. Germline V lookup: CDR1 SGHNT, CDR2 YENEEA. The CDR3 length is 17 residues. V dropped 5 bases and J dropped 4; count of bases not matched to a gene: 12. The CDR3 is CASSLPTSGRSYNEQFF. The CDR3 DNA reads TGTGCCAGCAGCCTCCCGACTAGCGGAAGATCATACAATGAGCAGTTCTTC.

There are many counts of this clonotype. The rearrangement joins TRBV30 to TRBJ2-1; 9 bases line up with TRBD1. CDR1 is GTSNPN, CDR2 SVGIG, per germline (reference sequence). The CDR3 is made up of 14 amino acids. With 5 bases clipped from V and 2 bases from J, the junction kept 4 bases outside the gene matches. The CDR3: CAWDTGGAYNEQFF. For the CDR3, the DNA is TGTGCCTGGGATACAGGGGGCGCCTACAATGAGCAGTTCTTC.

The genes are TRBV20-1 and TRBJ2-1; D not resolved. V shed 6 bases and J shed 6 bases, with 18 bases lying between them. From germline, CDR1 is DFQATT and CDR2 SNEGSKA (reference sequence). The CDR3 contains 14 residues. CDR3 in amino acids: CSAERALSRNEQFF. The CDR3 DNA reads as TGCAGTGCGGAACGGGCCCTTTCCCGCAATGAGCAGTTCTTC.

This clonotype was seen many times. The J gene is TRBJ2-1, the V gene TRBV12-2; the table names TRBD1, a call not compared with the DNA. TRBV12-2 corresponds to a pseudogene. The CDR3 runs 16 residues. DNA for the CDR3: TGTGCAAGTCGCTTAGAAGCAGGGCGACACACAGGTGAGCAGTTCTTC. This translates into CASRLEAGRHTGEQFF.

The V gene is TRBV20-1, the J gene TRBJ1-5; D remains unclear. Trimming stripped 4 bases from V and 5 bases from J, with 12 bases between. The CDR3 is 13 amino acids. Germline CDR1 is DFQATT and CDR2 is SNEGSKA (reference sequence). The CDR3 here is CSATGSADQPQHF. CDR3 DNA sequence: TGCAGTGCTACGGGGTCAGCAGATCAGCCCCAGCATTTT.

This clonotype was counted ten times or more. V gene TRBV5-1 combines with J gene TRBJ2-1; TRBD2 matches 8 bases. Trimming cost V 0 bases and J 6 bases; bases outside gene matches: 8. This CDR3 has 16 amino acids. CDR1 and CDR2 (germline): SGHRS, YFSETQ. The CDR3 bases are TGCGCCAGCAGCTTGGGTGGCAGCGGGAGAAGCAATGAGCAGTTCTTC. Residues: CASSLGGSGRSNEQFF. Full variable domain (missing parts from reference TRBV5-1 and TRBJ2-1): KAGVTQTPRYLIKTRGQQVTLSCSPISGHRSVSWYQQTPGQGLQFLFEYFSETQRNKGNFPGRFSGRQFSNSRSEMNVSTLELGDSALYLCASSLGGSGRSNEQFFGPGTRLTVL.

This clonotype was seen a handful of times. CDR3 sequence (DNA): TGTGCCAGCAGTTACTCACTAGCGGGATATGACGGGGAGCTGTTTTTT. Amino acid sequence: CASSYSLAGYDGELFF. The V and J genes are TRBV6-5 and TRBJ2-2, with TRBD2 identical over 10 bases. CDR1 and CDR2 (germline): MNHEY, SVGAGI. V was clipped by 0 bases and J by 7 bases; unmatched bases: 5. The CDR3 length is 16 residues.

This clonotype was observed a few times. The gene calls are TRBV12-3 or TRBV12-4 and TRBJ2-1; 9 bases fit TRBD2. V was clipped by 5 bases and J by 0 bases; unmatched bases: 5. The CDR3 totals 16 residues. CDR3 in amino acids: CASSPSGISSYNEQFF. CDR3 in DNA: TGTGCCAGCAGTCCTAGCGGGATTAGCTCCTACAATGAGCAGTTCTTC.

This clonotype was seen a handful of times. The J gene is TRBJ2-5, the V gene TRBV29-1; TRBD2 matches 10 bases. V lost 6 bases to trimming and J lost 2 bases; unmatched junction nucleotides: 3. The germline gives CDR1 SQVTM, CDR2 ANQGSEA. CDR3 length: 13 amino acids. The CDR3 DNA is TGCAGCGTGAGGACTAGCGGACAAGAGACCCAGTACTTC. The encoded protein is CSVRTSGQETQYF.

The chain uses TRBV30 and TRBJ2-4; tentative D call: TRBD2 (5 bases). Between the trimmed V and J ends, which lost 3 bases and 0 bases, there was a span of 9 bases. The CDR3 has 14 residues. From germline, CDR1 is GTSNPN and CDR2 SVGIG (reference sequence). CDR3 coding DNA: TGTGCCTGGAGGGGAGTCGGAGCCAAAAACATTCAGTACTTC. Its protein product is CAWRGVGAKNIQYF.